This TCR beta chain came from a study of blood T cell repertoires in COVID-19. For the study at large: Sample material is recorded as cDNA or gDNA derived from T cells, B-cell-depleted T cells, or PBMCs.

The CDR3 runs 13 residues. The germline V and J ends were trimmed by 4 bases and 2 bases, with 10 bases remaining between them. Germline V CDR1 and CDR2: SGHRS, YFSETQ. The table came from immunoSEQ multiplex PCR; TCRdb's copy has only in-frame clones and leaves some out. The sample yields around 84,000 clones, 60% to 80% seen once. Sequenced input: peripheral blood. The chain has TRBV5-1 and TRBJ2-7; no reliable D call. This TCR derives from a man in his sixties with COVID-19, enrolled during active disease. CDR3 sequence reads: CASSPRRAYEQYF. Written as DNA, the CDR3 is TGCGCCAGCAGCCCCCGACGGGCCTACGAGCAGTACTTC.